Below are 5 T cell receptor beta chains sequenced from a single sample in a study of blood T cell repertoires in COVID-19. TCRdb's table, derived via immunoSEQ multiplex PCR, lists solely in-frame clones and lacks some. The sample holds 300,000 to 350,000 clones, around 92% seen once. The sample taken for sequencing was PBMCs or T cells enriched from blood (not recorded which). The receptors here all came from a woman aged 30 to 39 who had recovered from COVID-19.

The V gene is TRBV20-1, the J gene TRBJ1-6; 9 bases agree with TRBD1. The trim removed 3 bases at V and 9 bases at J, leaving 6 bases unmatched. Germline CDR1 DFQATT, CDR2 SNEGSKA (reference sequence). This CDR3 has 14 amino acids. For the CDR3, the DNA is TGCAGTGCTAGTCGAACAGGGGGCGCTTCACCCCTCCACTTT. Translation gives CSASRTGGASPLHF.

The chain couples TRBV28 to TRBJ2-7; TRBD1 might be the D (6 bases). V dropped 5 bases and J dropped 7 bases, with 24 bases sitting between them. The CDR3 is 16 amino acids. Germline assignment: CDR1 MDHEN and CDR2 SYDVKM. As DNA, the CDR3 is TGTGCCAGCAGTCTAATCGGACAGAACGCCATGGGAGAGCAGTACTTC. Protein sequence: CASSLIGQNAMGEQYF.

This chain links TRBV18 with TRBJ2-7, with D hard to call. V shed 1 base and J shed 2 bases, with 9 bases lying between them. The germline gives CDR1 KGHSH, CDR2 LQKENI. This CDR3 contains 14 residues. The CDR3 bases are TGTGCCAGCTCACCACGGCCCCCAGCCTACGAGCAGTACTTC. Protein product: CASSPRPPAYEQYF.

The J gene is TRBJ1-1, the V gene TRBV19; the match to TRBD1 covers 11 bases. Germline lookup yields CDR1 LNHDA and CDR2 SQIVND (reference sequence). This CDR3 spans 13 amino acids. The trim removed 7 bases at V and 4 bases at J, leaving 2 bases unmatched. The CDR3 DNA reads as TGTGCCAGTACCGGGACAGGGGGCACTGAAGCTTTCTTT. It yields the protein CASTGTGGTEAFF.

V is TRBV7-9 and J is TRBJ2-1; D might be TRBD2 (6 bases). Germline assignment: CDR1 SEHNR and CDR2 FQNEAQ (reference sequence). V dropped 5 bases and J dropped 10 bases, with 9 bases sitting between them. The CDR3 extends over 11 amino acids. CDR3 nucleotides: TGTGCCAGCAGCCCACGGGGGGAGCAGTTCTTC. It yields the protein CASSPRGEQFF.